This T cell receptor (beta chain) is drawn from a study of blood T cell repertoires in COVID-19. Study-wide context: Sources were T cells, B-cell-depleted T cells, or PBMCs; the material itself was cDNA or gDNA.

Methods used by the authors: Reference gene primer amplification gave estimated nucleated cell counts. Using immunoSEQ multiplex PCR, the repertoire was profiled, and TCRdb retains in-frame clones only, with some absent. The DNA was the basis for D and trimming; V, J and clone size are from that table. Of approximately 100,000 clones listed, around 80% are singletons. Germline V gives CDR1 LGHNA, CDR2 YSLEER. Trimming took off 3 bases at V and 10 bases at J, with 13 bases between the two ends. This CDR3 is built from 14 residues. This clone was seen more than once but under ten times. The sequencing sample was made of peripheral blood. The rearrangement uses TRBV4-3 and TRBJ1-6; D may be TRBD1 (6 bases). This clonotype was sampled from a human donor in a cohort sampled during active or convalescent COVID-19. The CDR3 bases are TGCGCCAGCAGCCACACAGGGTTGGGATCACCCCTCCACTTT. This translates into CASSHTGLGSPLHF.